One sample yielded the 17 T cell receptor beta chains listed below, sequenced in a study of radiotherapy plus CTLA-4 blockade in lung cancer. The data were produced by immunoSEQ multiplex PCR, yet TCRdb's version contains in-frame clones alone and is incomplete. The sample consists of roughly 55,000 clones, about 72% of them appearing once. The specimen comprised peripheral blood, sampled from a patient treated with radiotherapy plus ipilimumab. The receptors were sampled from a human donor with non-small cell lung cancer whose response to radiotherapy plus ipilimumab could not be evaluated.

This chain joins TRBV7-2 and TRBJ1-1; TRBD1 is a possible D gene (6 bases). Trimming shortened V by 1 base and J by 5 bases, and 20 bases separated the two germline ends. Germline values: CDR1 SGHTA, CDR2 FQGNSA. This CDR3 is 17 amino acids long. The CDR3 protein is CASSLGGGLIIRTEAFF. Here the CDR3 DNA reads TGTGCCAGCAGCTTAGGGGGGGGGCTCATAATAAGGACTGAAGCTTTCTTT.

The chain employs TRBV29-1 and TRBJ1-3, with 9 bases fitting TRBD1. The V gene end was trimmed by 4 bases and the J gene end by 7 bases; junction bases not matched to a gene: 2. This CDR3 region has 12 residues. Germline values: CDR1 SQVTM, CDR2 ANQGSEA. The CDR3 sequence is CSVVGQGNTIYF. The CDR3 DNA sequence: TGCAGCGTTGTTGGACAGGGGAACACCATATATTTT. Using reference TRBV29-1 and TRBJ1-3 for the parts outside the CDR3, the full variable domain is SAVISQKPSRDICQRGTSLTIQCQVDSQVTMMFWYRQQPGQSLTLIATANQGSEATYESGFVIDKFPISRPNLTFSTLTVSNMSPEDSSIYLCSVVGQGNTIYFGEGSWLTVV.

This chain joins TRBV5-1 and TRBJ1-6; D call uncertain. Germline assignment: CDR1 SGHRS and CDR2 YFSETQ. This CDR3 contains 15 residues. Trimming took off 0 bases at V and 10 bases at J, with 14 bases between the two ends. The CDR3 nucleotides are TGCGCCAGCAGCTTGGCTCCAAACAGTGAGTCACCCCTCCACTTT. It codes for CASSLAPNSESPLHF.

The genes are TRBV2 and TRBJ1-2, with unresolved D. Germline CDR1 and CDR2: SNHLY and FYNNEI. The CDR3 spans 12 residues. V was shortened by 10 bases and J by 8 bases, with 17 bases between the two germline ends. In DNA form, the CDR3 reads TGTGCCAACCACTCCCCGGTACTGGGCTACACCTTC. Amino acid sequence: CANHSPVLGYTF.

This chain joins TRBV5-1 and TRBJ1-1; D perhaps matches TRBD1 (6 bases). V was pared by 6 bases and J by 1 base, with 10 bases between. Germline CDR1 reads SGHRS; CDR2 reads YFSETQ. The CDR3 has 13 amino acids. DNA for the CDR3: TGCGCCAGCAATTCACAGGGGAACACTGAAGCTTTCTTT. Amino acid sequence: CASNSQGNTEAFF.

About this clone itself: One end of the junction is discordant with germline, which a read error may explain. This chain joins TRBV9 and TRBJ2-6, with TRBD1 as a possible D gene (6 bases). In germline, CDR1 is SGDLS, CDR2 YYNGEE. The CDR3 loop spans 11 amino acids. CDR3 nucleotides: TGTGCCAGCTGGGGGCCCAACGTCCCGACTTTC. It specifies CASWGPNVPTF.

The chain couples TRBV27 to TRBJ1-6; TRBD1 might be the D (6 bases). Trimming pared 3 bases from V and 10 bases from J, leaving 22 bases between. This CDR3 region has 17 residues. Germline V gives CDR1 MNHEY, CDR2 SMNVEV (reference sequence). CDR3 coding DNA: TGTGCCAGCAGTTTCCAGCAGGGGTTACGCGGGGGATCACCCCTCCACTTT. The encoded protein is CASSFQQGLRGGSPLHF.

This sequence joins TRBV27 and TRBJ1-6, with TRBD1 matching over 8 bases. The CDR3 is made up of 14 amino acids. V dropped 2 bases and J dropped 13; count of bases not matched to a gene: 7. CDR1 is MNHEY, CDR2 SMNVEV, per germline (reference sequence). The CDR3 protein is CASSLRTGPDPLHF. The CDR3 nucleotides are TGTGCCAGCAGTTTACGGACAGGGCCAGATCCCCTCCACTTT.

The chain carries TRBV7-2 and TRBJ2-7, with a weak D call TRBD1 (6 bases). The V and J ends lost 5 bases and 3 bases respectively, with 17 bases between them. This CDR3 region has 15 residues. Germline V gene sequence: CDR1 SGHTA, CDR2 FQGNSA. CDR3 DNA: TGTGCCAGCAGCCTGGGACATCATATTAGCTACGAGCAGTACTTC. It encodes CASSLGHHISYEQYF.

The rearrangement links TRBV28 to TRBJ2-7, with D maybe TRBD1 (5 bases). CDR1 MDHEN and CDR2 SYDVKM come from the germline V gene. V dropped 2 bases and J dropped 5 bases, with 10 bases sitting between them. The CDR3 runs 13 residues. The CDR3 DNA is TGTGCCAGCAGTTTAGCAGGGATCCACGAGCAGTACTTC. It codes for CASSLAGIHEQYF.

The chain is built from TRBV7-8 and TRBJ1-2; D is possibly TRBD1 (6 bases). The V end lost 4 bases, the J end lost 6 bases, and 9 bases lay between the germline ends. Germline V CDR1 and CDR2: SGHVS, FQNEAQ. This CDR3 spans 12 amino acids. CDR3 sequence (DNA): TGTGCCAGCAGCTGGGGGCGCGATGGCTACACCTTC. It specifies CASSWGRDGYTF.

The CDR3 coding sequence is TGTGCCAGCAGCATCCTTCCGGGACAGGCCTACGAGCAGTACTTC. Translating gives CASSILPGQAYEQYF. The V call is TRBV13, the J call TRBJ2-7; TRBD1 matches at 8 bases. The V gene's germline CDR1 is PRHDT and CDR2 FYEKMQ (reference sequence). The CDR3 contains 15 residues. J was trimmed by 2 bases and V by 5 bases; bases with no gene match: 8.

This chain links TRBV7-3 with TRBJ2-5, with 9 bases identical to TRBD1. The last part of the DNA fits TRBJ2-7 better; the J call may be wrong. The germline V gene encodes CDR1 SGHTA and CDR2 FQGTGA. The CDR3 sequence is 13 residues long. The CDR3 DNA reads as TGTGCCAGCAGCTCGGACAGGGGCGACGAGCAGTACTTC. This sequence encodes CASSSDRGDEQYF.

V gene TRBV2 combines with J gene TRBJ2-6; 11 positions match TRBD2. From germline, CDR1 is SNHLY and CDR2 FYNNEI. The trim removed 4 bases at V and 9 bases at J, leaving 11 bases unmatched. The CDR3 contains 17 residues. CDR3 region: CASSGGLAELWDNVLTF. DNA for the CDR3: TGTGCCAGCAGTGGGGGACTAGCGGAGCTGTGGGACAACGTCCTGACTTTC.

The J gene is TRBJ2-4, the V gene TRBV18, with 8 nucleotides matching TRBD2. The ends lost 3 bases at V and 11 bases at J; junction bases unmatched: 21. CDR3 length: 18 amino acids. Germline V lookup: CDR1 KGHSH, CDR2 LQKENI. As DNA, the CDR3 is TGTGCCAGCTCACCGGGCGGGGGGTTTTTGCACCCGATCTCTCTTCAGTACTTC. Protein: CASSPGGGFLHPISLQYF.

This chain connects TRBV5-8 to TRBJ1-4; D remains ambiguous. Per the germline V gene, CDR1 is SGHTS and CDR2 is YDEGEE. The germline V and J ends were trimmed by 6 bases and 17 bases, with 26 bases remaining between them. The CDR3 loop spans 14 amino acids. The CDR3 bases are TGTGCCAGCACCTCCGGGATCTCCGCCGCTTTAGTCTTTTTT. As protein: CASTSGISAALVFF.

The rearrangement uses TRBV7-2 and TRBJ1-3, with 8 bases matching TRBD1. V shed 1 base, J shed 3 bases, and the junction held 8 bases outside the gene matches. The germline V gene has CDR1 SGHTA and CDR2 FQGNSA. The CDR3 covers 17 residues. CDR3 bases: TGTGCCAGCAGCTTAGACGAGATCGACAGGGGTGGAAACACCATATATTTT. Protein product: CASSLDEIDRGGNTIYF.